The sequence of this T cell receptor (beta chain) was determined in a study of cytomegalovirus exposure and HLA in healthy donors. In germline, CDR1 is SNHLY, CDR2 FYNNEI. This CDR3 comprises 16 residues. Trimming at V came to 1 base and at J to 7 bases, leaving 10 bases not matched to a gene. Details on this clone: Its antigen is unknown.

The study's findings and limits: It was reported that TCR beta sequences correctly inferred the HLA-A and HLA-B alleles for most subjects. Later work found most CMV-associated TCR beta chains apparently HLA-restricted. A few V segments could not be told apart, such as TRBV6-2 and TRBV6-3, and were left out.

The PCR used 60 Vbeta and 13 Jbeta primers. The assay was immunoSEQ multiplex PCR, and TCRdb's table has in-frame clones only and misses some. Of approximately 79,000 clones listed, around three quarters are singletons. This sequence originates from a woman between 40 and 55 years old in good health and CMV-seropositive. Sequenced: PBMCs. This chain joins TRBV2 and TRBJ2-1, with 7 bases identical to TRBD1. The CDR3 loop is CASSEVRGGAGNEQFF. As DNA, the CDR3 is TGTGCCAGCAGTGAAGTTAGAGGGGGCGCAGGAAATGAGCAGTTCTTC.